The 28 T cell receptor beta chains below come from one sample, sequenced in a study of blood T cell repertoires in COVID-19 (TCRdb year 2020). Library method: the immunoSEQ multiplex PCR assay. Entries here come from immuneACCESS through TCRdb and include only in-frame sequences with V and J called. Some clones fail to appear in such tables; in the studies checked, an unresolved V gene covers under half of the shortfall, and the cause of the remainder is unknown. The sample records fewer than 250,000 clones, roughly 84% of which are singletons. 7% to 9% of the sample is taken by the ten largest. Material for sequencing was PBMCs or T cells enriched from blood (not recorded which). The receptors come from a man aged 25-45 years in a cohort exposed to, infected with or recovered from COVID-19 (not recorded which).

This rearrangement joins TRBV6-5 to TRBJ2-1; 9 nucleotides agree with TRBD1. The CDR3 is made up of 14 amino acids. CDR1 is MNHEY and CDR2 is SVGAGI in the germline V gene. Trimming removed 2 bases from V and 6 bases from J; junction bases left unmatched: 2. As DNA, the CDR3 is TGTGCCAGCAGTTACGGGACAGGGATCAATGAGCAGTTCTTC. Its translation is CASSYGTGINEQFF.

The sample holds one count of this clone. This rearrangement joins TRBV2 to TRBJ2-4, with D possibly TRBD2 on 5 matching bases. CDR3 size: 14 residues. Germline V gives CDR1 SNHLY, CDR2 FYNNEI. Trimming removed 3 bases at V and 8 bases at J, with 14 bases between. DNA of the CDR3: TGTGCCAGCAGTGATACTAGGGCCTCGGACATTCAGTACTTC. It translates to CASSDTRASDIQYF.

As DNA, the CDR3 is TGCGCCAGCGGCACAGGGGCAGGTGGAAACACCATATATTTT. Its translation: CASGTGAGGNTIYF. This chain uses TRBV5-1 with TRBJ1-3, with 7 bases aligning to TRBD1. With V trimmed by 7 bases and J by 3 bases, 7 bases remained unmatched. Germline CDR1 and CDR2: SGHRS and YFSETQ. The CDR3 extends over 14 amino acids. The full variable domain, with the rest looked up from reference TRBV5-1 and TRBJ1-3, is KAGVTQTPRYLIKTRGQQVTLSCSPISGHRSVSWYQQTPGQGLQFLFEYFSETQRNKGNFPGRFSGRQFSNSRSEMNVSTLELGDSALYLCASGTGAGGNTIYFGEGSWLTVV.

The rearrangement joins TRBV6-1 to TRBJ1-2; D is uncertain. The CDR3 is 15 residues long. With 3 bases removed from V and 5 bases from J, the gap between germline ends came to 16 bases. Germline V gives CDR1 MNHNS, CDR2 SASEGT. CDR3 region: CASSDGPEPGYGYTF. The DNA for the CDR3 is TGTGCCAGCAGTGACGGGCCAGAGCCGGGGTATGGCTACACCTTC.

The gene calls are TRBV5-1 and TRBJ2-4; 10 bases map to TRBD1. The CDR3 extends over 15 amino acids. After removal of 4 bases from V and 9 bases from J, the junction contained 10 bases not matched to a gene. The germline V gene has CDR1 SGHRS and CDR2 YFSETQ. The CDR3 loop is CASSQRDRGGGIQYF. In DNA form, the CDR3 reads TGCGCCAGCAGCCAAAGGGACAGGGGCGGGGGCATTCAGTACTTC. The full variable domain, in which reference TRBV5-1 and TRBJ2-4 provide the parts outside the CDR3, is KAGVTQTPRYLIKTRGQQVTLSCSPISGHRSVSWYQQTPGQGLQFLFEYFSETQRNKGNFPGRFSGRQFSNSRSEMNVSTLELGDSALYLCASSQRDRGGGIQYFGAGTRLSVL.

Notes on this clone: The sample contains more than one DNA sequence encoding this CDR3. The CDR3 loop is CASSLGGPEAFF. For the CDR3, the DNA is TGTGCCAGCAGTTTAGGAGGGCCTGAAGCTTTCTTT. V and J are TRBV12-3 or TRBV12-4 and TRBJ1-1, with D uncertain. The CDR3 sequence is 12 residues long. Trimming took 1 base from V and 6 from J, leaving 6 bases between them.

V gene TRBV29-1 combines with J gene TRBJ2-7, with 10 bases matching TRBD1. The germline V gene encodes CDR1 SQVTM and CDR2 ANQGSEA. After removal of 4 bases from V and 6 bases from J, the junction contained 6 bases not matched to a gene. The CDR3 is 13 amino acids. CDR3 amino acids: CSVGTGGRFEQYF. Here the CDR3 DNA reads TGCAGCGTTGGGACAGGGGGACGATTCGAGCAGTACTTC.

The rearrangement joins TRBV9 to TRBJ1-1, with a possible D match to TRBD1 (6 bases). V was shortened by 0 bases and J by 3 bases, with 18 bases between the two germline ends. This CDR3 comprises 17 residues. The V gene's germline CDR1 is SGDLS and CDR2 YYNGEE. This CDR3 is CASSVGILGAGDTEAFF. CDR3 nucleotide sequence: TGTGCCAGCAGCGTAGGCATTTTGGGAGCAGGGGACACTGAAGCTTTCTTT. Full variable domain (missing parts from reference TRBV9 and TRBJ1-1): DSGVTQTPKHLITATGQRVTLRCSPRSGDLSVYWYQQSLDQGLQFLIQYYNGEERAKGNILERFSAQQFPDLHSELNLSSLELGDSALYFCASSVGILGAGDTEAFFGQGTRLTVV.

The V gene is TRBV27, the J gene TRBJ2-2, with D maybe TRBD2 (7 bases). V was cut by 7 bases and J by 4 bases, with 19 bases left in between. The V gene's germline CDR1 is MNHEY and CDR2 SMNVEV (reference sequence). The CDR3 sequence is 16 residues long. The CDR3 loop reads CASIGRGGIGTGELFF. As DNA, the CDR3 is TGTGCCAGCATCGGAAGGGGGGGCATTGGCACCGGGGAGCTGTTTTTT.

CDR3 DNA: TGTGCCAGCAGTTACGGGGCAGGGAACGGGTATGGCTACACCTTC. Translation gives CASSYGAGNGYGYTF. V gene TRBV6-5 combines with J gene TRBJ1-2, with a possible D match to TRBD1 (5 bases). The V gene's germline CDR1 is MNHEY and CDR2 SVGAGI. V dropped 2 bases and J dropped 5 bases, with 15 bases sitting between them. The CDR3 is 15 residues long.

This clone turned up a few times. Other nucleotide sequences in the sample specify the same CDR3. The rearrangement uses TRBV28 and TRBJ2-7; 7 positions agree with TRBD2. Per germline, CDR1 MDHEN and CDR2 SYDVKM. V was clipped by 4 bases and J by 2 bases; unmatched bases: 8. CDR3 size: 15 residues. CDR3 protein: CASSSAGGGTYEQYF. The CDR3 DNA reads as TGTGCCAGCAGTTCCGCGGGCGGGGGTACCTACGAGCAGTACTTC.

The rearrangement uses TRBV7-3 and TRBJ1-2; 10 nucleotides align to TRBD1. The V gene end was trimmed by 5 bases and the J gene end by 8 bases; junction bases not matched to a gene: 8. This CDR3 has 14 amino acids. Germline CDR1 is SGHTA and CDR2 is FQGTGA. The DNA for the CDR3 is TGTGCCAGCAGCCCGACAGGGGGCGCGGCGGGCTACACCTTC. Protein sequence: CASSPTGGAAGYTF.

The V and J genes are TRBV9 and TRBJ2-5, with D possibly TRBD1 on 6 matching bases. CDR1 is SGDLS, CDR2 YYNGEE, per germline. The CDR3 has 15 amino acids. Trimming shortened V by 4 bases and J by 5 bases, and 18 bases separated the two germline ends. CDR3 sequence: CASSFKGGWGETQYF. For the CDR3, the DNA is TGTGCCAGCAGCTTCAAAGGGGGTTGGGGTGAGACCCAGTACTTC.

The V gene is TRBV7-3, the J gene TRBJ2-1; 9 bases match TRBD2. Trimming removed 1 base from V and 6 bases from J; junction bases left unmatched: 13. This CDR3 has 18 amino acids. CDR1 is SGHTA and CDR2 is FQGTGA in the germline V gene. In nucleotides, the CDR3 is TGTGCCAGCAGCTTAAATCCCTGGGTAGCGGGAGAGACCAATGAGCAGTTCTTC. Translated: CASSLNPWVAGETNEQFF. Full variable domain (outside the CDR3, taken from reference TRBV7-3 and TRBJ2-1): GAGVSQTPSNKVTEKGKYVELRCDPISGHTALYWYRQSLGQGPEFLIYFQGTGAADDSGLPNDRFFAVRPEGSVSTLKIQRTERGDSAVYLCASSLNPWVAGETNEQFFGPGTRLTVL.

The chain couples TRBV6-5 to TRBJ1-5, with 10 bases matching TRBD1. Germline V gene sequence: CDR1 MNHEY, CDR2 SVGAGI. V was pared by 8 bases and J by 6 bases, with 4 bases of the junction left unmatched. CDR3 size: 13 residues. The CDR3 sequence is CASGQGGIQPQHF. The CDR3 DNA sequence: TGTGCCAGCGGACAGGGGGGAATTCAGCCCCAGCATTTT.

This chain connects TRBV15 to TRBJ1-1; D call uncertain. In germline, CDR1 is LNHNV, CDR2 YYDKDF (reference sequence). CDR3 length: 14 amino acids. With 0 bases removed from V and 3 bases from J, the gap between germline ends came to 8 bases. CDR3 sequence reads: CATSRDNADTEAFF. The DNA of the CDR3 is TGTGCCACCAGCAGAGATAACGCGGACACTGAAGCTTTCTTT.

This clone was picked up a small number of times. The gene calls are TRBV6-5 and TRBJ2-6; D not certain. V was pared by 4 bases and J by 0 bases, with 10 bases between. The germline V gene encodes CDR1 MNHEY and CDR2 SVGAGI. This CDR3 has 16 amino acids. Here the CDR3 reads CASSSSVPSGANVLTF. The CDR3 DNA reads TGTGCCAGCAGTTCCTCCGTTCCCTCTGGGGCCAACGTCCTGACTTTC.

This sequence joins TRBV29-1 and TRBJ1-1; 8 positions agree with TRBD1. Germline assignment: CDR1 SQVTM and CDR2 ANQGSEA. The CDR3 consists of 14 residues. Trimming removed 6 bases from V and 4 bases from J; junction bases left unmatched: 10. The CDR3 loop reads CSVGWGQAITEAFF. Here the CDR3 DNA reads TGCAGCGTGGGGTGGGGACAGGCTATCACTGAAGCTTTCTTT.

The chain couples TRBV28 to TRBJ1-1; D call uncertain. Trimming left V 6 bases short and J 0 bases short, with 8 bases between. The CDR3 consists of 13 residues. Germline values: CDR1 MDHEN, CDR2 SYDVKM. CDR3 bases: TGTGCCAGCAGAAATAATATGAACACTGAAGCTTTCTTT. It specifies CASRNNMNTEAFF.

The V gene is TRBV5-1, the J gene TRBJ2-3, with a tentative D call TRBD2 (6 bases). The V gene's germline CDR1 is SGHRS and CDR2 YFSETQ. Trimming removed 0 bases from V and 2 bases from J, with 16 bases in between. This CDR3 has 17 amino acids. CDR3 loop: CASSLGRGGDFTDTQYF. The CDR3 DNA sequence: TGCGCCAGCAGCTTGGGCCGCGGTGGGGACTTCACAGATACGCAGTATTTT.

In its sample, this clone was seen a few times. Distinct nucleotide sequences in the sample also encode this CDR3. V usage is TRBV7-9 and J usage is TRBJ1-2; TRBD1 matches 7 bases. CDR3 size: 13 residues. Germline V gives CDR1 SEHNR, CDR2 FQNEAQ (reference sequence). J gave up 6 bases and V 0 bases, and 1 base lay outside the gene matches. In DNA, the CDR3 is TGTGCCAGCAGCTTAGCCGACAGGGATGGCTACACCTTC. It translates to CASSLADRDGYTF.

This clone has a handful of counts. This chain uses TRBV5-4 with TRBJ2-1; D uncertain. Germline V lookup: CDR1 SGHNT, CDR2 YYREEE (reference sequence). The CDR3 runs to 13 residues. V gave up 0 bases and J gave up 6 bases, with 7 bases separating them. The CDR3 reads CASSLGLGNEQFF. CDR3 nucleotide sequence: TGTGCCAGCAGCTTGGGCCTAGGCAATGAGCAGTTCTTC.

The V gene is TRBV6-5, the J gene TRBJ1-1, with 7 bases matching TRBD1. CDR3 length: 13 residues. J gave up 9 bases and V 6 bases, and 10 bases lay outside the gene matches. Germline CDR1 reads MNHEY; CDR2 reads SVGAGI. The CDR3 spells CASSSTGTEKAFF. The DNA of the CDR3 is TGTGCCAGCAGCTCGACCGGGACAGAAAAAGCTTTCTTT.

This clone was seen a single time. The gene calls are TRBV16 and TRBJ1-1, with a weak D call TRBD1 (5 bases). Germline V gene sequence: CDR1 KGHSY, CDR2 FQNENV. The CDR3 is 14 amino acids. The V gene lost 1 base and the J gene lost 4 bases, with 10 bases spanning the gap. Here the CDR3 reads CASSQFQGGTEAFF. In nucleotides, the CDR3 is TGTGCCAGCAGCCAATTTCAGGGCGGCACTGAAGCTTTCTTT.

V gene TRBV7-8 combines with J gene TRBJ2-7; 12 bases are a match to TRBD2. The length of the CDR3 is 16 residues. Germline V gene data show CDR1 as SGHVS and CDR2 as FQNEAQ. Unmatched junction bases numbered 11, after V lost 4 bases and J lost 7 bases. CDR3 in amino acids: CASSYHSGTSGSEQYF. The CDR3 region has the DNA TGTGCCAGCAGCTACCACTCCGGGACTAGCGGGTCAGAGCAGTACTTC.

This clone showed up just once. V is TRBV9 and J is TRBJ2-3, with D maybe TRBD2 (6 bases). V shed 5 bases and J shed 0 bases, with 19 bases lying between them. Germline assignment: CDR1 SGDLS and CDR2 YYNGEE. The CDR3 has 17 amino acids. CDR3: CASSSRDFSTSTDTQYF. DNA of the CDR3: TGTGCCAGCAGTTCTCGGGACTTTTCTACTAGCACAGATACGCAGTATTTT.

The chain joins TRBV7-9 to TRBJ1-2; weak D call: TRBD1 (6 bases). Germline V gives CDR1 SEHNR, CDR2 FQNEAQ (reference sequence). This CDR3 is built from 13 residues. The V gene lost 7 bases and the J gene lost 3 bases, with 12 bases spanning the gap. In nucleotides, the CDR3 is TGTGCCAGCAAGATACAGGGTTACTATGGCTACACCTTC. This codes for CASKIQGYYGYTF.

The V and J genes are TRBV7-2 and TRBJ1-1, with D perhaps matching TRBD1 (6 bases). The germline V and J ends were trimmed by 4 bases and 0 bases, with 12 bases remaining between them. The CDR3 consists of 15 residues. Germline lookup yields CDR1 SGHTA and CDR2 FQGNSA. CDR3 coding DNA: TGTGCCAGCAGCTCGATTCAGGGGCTGAACACTGAAGCTTTCTTT. It specifies CASSSIQGLNTEAFF.